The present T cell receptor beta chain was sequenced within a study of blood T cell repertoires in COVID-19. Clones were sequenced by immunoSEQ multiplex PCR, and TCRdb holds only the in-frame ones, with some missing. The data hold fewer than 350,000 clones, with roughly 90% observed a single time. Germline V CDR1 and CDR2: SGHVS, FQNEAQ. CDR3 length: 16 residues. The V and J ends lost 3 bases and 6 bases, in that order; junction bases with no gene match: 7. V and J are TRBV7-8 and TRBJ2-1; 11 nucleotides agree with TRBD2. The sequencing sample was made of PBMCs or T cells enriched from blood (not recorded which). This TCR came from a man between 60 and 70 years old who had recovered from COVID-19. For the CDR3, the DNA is TGTGCCAGCAGCTTTGTAGCGGGAGGGCTCGGCAATGAGCAGTTCTTC. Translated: CASSFVAGGLGNEQFF.